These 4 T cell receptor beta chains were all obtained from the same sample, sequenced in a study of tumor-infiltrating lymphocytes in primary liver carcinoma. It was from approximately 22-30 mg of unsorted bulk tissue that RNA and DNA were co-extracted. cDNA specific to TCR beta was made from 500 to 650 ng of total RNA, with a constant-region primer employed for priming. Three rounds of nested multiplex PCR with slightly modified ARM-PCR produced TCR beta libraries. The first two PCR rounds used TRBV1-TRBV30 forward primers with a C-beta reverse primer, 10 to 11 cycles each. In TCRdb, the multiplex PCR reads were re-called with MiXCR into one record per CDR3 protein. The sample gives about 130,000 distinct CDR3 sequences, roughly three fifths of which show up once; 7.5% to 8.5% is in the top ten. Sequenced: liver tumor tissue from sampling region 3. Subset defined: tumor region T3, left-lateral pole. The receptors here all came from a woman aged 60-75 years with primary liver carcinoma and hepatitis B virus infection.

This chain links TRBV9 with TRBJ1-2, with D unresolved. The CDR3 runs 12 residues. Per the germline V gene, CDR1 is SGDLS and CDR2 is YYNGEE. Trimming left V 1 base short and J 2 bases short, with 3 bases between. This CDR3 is CASSVTNYGYTF. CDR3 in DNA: TGTGCCAGCAGCGTAACAAACTATGGCTACACCTTC.

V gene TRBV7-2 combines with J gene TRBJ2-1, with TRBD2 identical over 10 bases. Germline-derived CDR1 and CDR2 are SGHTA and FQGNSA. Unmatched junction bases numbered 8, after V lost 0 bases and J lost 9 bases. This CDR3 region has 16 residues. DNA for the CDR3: TGTGCCAGCAGCTTAGCCCTAGCGGGAGTAAAGCGTGAGCAGTTCTTC. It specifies CASSLALAGVKREQFF.

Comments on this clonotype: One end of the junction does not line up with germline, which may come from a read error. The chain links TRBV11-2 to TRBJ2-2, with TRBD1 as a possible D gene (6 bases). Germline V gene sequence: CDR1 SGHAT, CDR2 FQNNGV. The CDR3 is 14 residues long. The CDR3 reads CASSLERGSGELIF. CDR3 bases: TGTGCTAGCAGCTTAGAAAGGGGGTCCGGGGAGCTGATTTTT.

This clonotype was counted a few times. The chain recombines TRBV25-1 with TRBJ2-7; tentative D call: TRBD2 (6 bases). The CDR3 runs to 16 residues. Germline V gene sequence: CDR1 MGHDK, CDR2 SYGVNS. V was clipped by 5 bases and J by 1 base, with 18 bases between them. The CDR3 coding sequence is TGTGCCAGCAGTAGGGCAGGCCGGGGGTTATCCTACGAGCAGTACTTC. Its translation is CASSRAGRGLSYEQYF.